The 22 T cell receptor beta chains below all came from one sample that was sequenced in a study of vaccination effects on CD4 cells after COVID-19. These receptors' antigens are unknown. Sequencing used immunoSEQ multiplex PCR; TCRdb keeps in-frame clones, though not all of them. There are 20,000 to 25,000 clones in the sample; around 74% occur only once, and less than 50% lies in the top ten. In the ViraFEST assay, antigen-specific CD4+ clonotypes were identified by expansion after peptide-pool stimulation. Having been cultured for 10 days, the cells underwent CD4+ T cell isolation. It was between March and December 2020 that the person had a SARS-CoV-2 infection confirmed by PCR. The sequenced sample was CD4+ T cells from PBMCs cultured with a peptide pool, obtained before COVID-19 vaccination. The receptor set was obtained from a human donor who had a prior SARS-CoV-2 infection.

CDR3 in DNA: TGCGCCAGCAGTGCGCCCAAACAACACTCTAGCGGGAGAAGGGAGACCCAGTACTTC. This encodes CASSAPKQHSSGRRETQYF. The chain has TRBV10-1 and TRBJ2-5; 10 bases map to TRBD2. Germline V gives CDR1 WNHNN, CDR2 SYGVQD (reference sequence). The CDR3 totals 19 residues. After removal of 4 bases from V and 5 bases from J, the junction contained 19 bases not matched to a gene.

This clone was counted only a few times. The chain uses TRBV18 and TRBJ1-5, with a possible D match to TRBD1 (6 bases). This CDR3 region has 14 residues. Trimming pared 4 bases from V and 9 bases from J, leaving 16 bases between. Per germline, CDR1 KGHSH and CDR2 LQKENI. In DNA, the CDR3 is TGTGCCAGCTCACGGGAGACAGGTCTCAGGCCCCAGCATTTT. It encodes CASSRETGLRPQHF.

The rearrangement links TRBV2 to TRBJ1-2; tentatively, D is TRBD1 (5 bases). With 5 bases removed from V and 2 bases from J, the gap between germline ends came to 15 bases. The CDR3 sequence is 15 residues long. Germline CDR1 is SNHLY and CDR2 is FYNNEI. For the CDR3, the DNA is TGTGCCAGCAGTCTACTTGGGACTGGCAACTATGGCTACACCTTC. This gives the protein CASSLLGTGNYGYTF.

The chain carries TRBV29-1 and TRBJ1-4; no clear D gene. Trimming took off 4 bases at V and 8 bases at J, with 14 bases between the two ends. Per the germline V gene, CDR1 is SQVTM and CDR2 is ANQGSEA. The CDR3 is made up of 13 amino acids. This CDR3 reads CSVAWTYSEKLFF. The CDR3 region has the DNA TGCAGCGTTGCTTGGACTTACTCGGAAAAACTGTTTTTT.

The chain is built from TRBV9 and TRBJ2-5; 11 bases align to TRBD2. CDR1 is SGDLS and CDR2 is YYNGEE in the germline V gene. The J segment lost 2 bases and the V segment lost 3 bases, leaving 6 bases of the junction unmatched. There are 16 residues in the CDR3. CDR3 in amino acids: CASSARGTSGQETQYF. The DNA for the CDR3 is TGTGCCAGCAGCGCCCGCGGGACTAGCGGACAAGAGACCCAGTACTTC.

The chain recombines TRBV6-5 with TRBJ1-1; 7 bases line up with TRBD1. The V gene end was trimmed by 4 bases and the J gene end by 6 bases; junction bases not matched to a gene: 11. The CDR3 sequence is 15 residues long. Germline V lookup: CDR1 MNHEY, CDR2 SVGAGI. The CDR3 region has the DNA TGTGCCAGCAGTTCCCCCCAGACAGGGTTCGCTGAAGCTTTCTTT. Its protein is CASSSPQTGFAEAFF.

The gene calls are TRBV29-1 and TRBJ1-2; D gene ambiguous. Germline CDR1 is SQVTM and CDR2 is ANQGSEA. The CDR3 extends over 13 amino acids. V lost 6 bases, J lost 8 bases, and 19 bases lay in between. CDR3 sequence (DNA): TGCAGCGTCGGAGATACGAGATTCCGCGGCTACACCTTC. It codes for CSVGDTRFRGYTF.

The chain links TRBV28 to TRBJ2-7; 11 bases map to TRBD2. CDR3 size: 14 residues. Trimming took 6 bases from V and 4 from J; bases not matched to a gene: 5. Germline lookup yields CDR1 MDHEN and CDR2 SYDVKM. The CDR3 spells CASRGLADMYEQYF. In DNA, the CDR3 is TGTGCCAGCAGGGGACTAGCGGACATGTACGAGCAGTACTTC.

The DNA for the CDR3 is TGTGCCAGCAGTTACTCTCGGAGAGGACAGAAATCTGGAAACACCATATATTTT. It yields the protein CASSYSRRGQKSGNTIYF. The rearrangement links TRBV6-2 or TRBV6-3 to TRBJ1-3, with D possibly matching TRBD1 (6 bases). The CDR3 loop spans 18 amino acids. Germline V gene lookup returns CDR1 MNHEY and CDR2 SVGEGT. The V end lost 0 bases, the J end lost 1 base, and 16 bases lay between the germline ends.

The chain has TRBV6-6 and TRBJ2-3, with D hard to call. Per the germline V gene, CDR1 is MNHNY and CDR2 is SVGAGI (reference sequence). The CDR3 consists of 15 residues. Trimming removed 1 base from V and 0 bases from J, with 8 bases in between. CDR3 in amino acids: CASSYLRESTDTQYF. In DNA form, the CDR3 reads TGTGCCAGCAGTTACTTAAGAGAGAGCACAGATACGCAGTATTTT.

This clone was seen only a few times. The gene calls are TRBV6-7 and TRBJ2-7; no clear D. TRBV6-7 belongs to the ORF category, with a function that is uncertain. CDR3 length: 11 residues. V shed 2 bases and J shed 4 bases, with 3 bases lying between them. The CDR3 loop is CASSYKYEQYF. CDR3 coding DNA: TGTGCCAGCAGTTACAAGTACGAGCAGTACTTC.

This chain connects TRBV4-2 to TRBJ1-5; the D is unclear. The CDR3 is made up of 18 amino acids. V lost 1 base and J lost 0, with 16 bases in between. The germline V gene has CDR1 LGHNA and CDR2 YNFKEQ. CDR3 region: CASSQGTAPGYSNQPQHF. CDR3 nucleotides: TGTGCCAGCAGCCAAGGTACGGCGCCCGGTTATAGCAATCAGCCCCAGCATTTT.

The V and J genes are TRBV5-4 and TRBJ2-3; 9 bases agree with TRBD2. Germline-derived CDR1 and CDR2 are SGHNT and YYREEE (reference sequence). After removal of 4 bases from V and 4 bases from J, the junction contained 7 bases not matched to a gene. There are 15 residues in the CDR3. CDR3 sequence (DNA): TGTGCCAGCAGCCCCAGGACTAGCGCGGCAGATACGCAGTATTTT. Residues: CASSPRTSAADTQYF.

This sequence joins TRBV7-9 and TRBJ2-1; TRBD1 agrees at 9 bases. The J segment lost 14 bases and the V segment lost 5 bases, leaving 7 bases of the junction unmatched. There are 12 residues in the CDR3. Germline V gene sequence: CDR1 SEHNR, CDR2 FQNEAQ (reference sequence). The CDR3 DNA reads TGTGCCAGCAGCCGACGTTGGGACAGGGAGTTCTTC. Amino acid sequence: CASSRRWDREFF.

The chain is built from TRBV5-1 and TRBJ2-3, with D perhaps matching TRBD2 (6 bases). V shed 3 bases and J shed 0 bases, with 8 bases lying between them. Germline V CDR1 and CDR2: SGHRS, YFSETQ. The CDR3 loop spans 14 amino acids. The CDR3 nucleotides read TGCGCCAGCAGCTCGGGGACTAGCACAGATACGCAGTATTTT. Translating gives CASSSGTSTDTQYF.

In DNA, the CDR3 is TGCAGTGCTAGTTCTCACGTGTATTGGCTAGCGGGAACCAATGAGCAGTTCTTC. This sequence encodes CSASSHVYWLAGTNEQFF. The chain links TRBV20-1 to TRBJ2-1, with 9 bases aligning to TRBD2. V lost 3 bases to trimming and J lost 6 bases; unmatched junction nucleotides: 18. This CDR3 has 18 residues. Germline V gene lookup returns CDR1 DFQATT and CDR2 SNEGSKA (reference sequence).

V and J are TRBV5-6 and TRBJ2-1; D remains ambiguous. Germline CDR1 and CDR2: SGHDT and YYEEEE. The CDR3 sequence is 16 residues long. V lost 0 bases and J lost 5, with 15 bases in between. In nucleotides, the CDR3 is TGTGCCAGCAGCTTGGTATTTAGTCCCTCTCACAATGAGCAGTTCTTC. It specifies CASSLVFSPSHNEQFF.

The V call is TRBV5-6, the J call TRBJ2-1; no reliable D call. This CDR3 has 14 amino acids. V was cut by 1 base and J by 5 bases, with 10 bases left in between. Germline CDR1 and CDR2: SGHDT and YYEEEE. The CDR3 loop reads CASSLLQEHNEQFF. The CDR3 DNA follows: TGTGCCAGCAGCTTGTTGCAGGAACACAATGAGCAGTTCTTC.

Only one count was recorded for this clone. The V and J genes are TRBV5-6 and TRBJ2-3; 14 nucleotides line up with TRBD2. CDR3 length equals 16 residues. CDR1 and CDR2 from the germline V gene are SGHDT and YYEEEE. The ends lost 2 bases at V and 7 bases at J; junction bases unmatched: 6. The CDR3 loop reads CASSFGTSGSRYTQYF. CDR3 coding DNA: TGTGCCAGCAGCTTCGGGACTAGCGGGAGTCGGTATACGCAGTATTTT.

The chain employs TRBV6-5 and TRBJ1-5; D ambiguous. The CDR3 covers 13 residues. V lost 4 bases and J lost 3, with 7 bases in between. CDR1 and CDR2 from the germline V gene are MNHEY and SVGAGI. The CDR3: CASSLDINQPQHF. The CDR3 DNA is TGTGCCAGCAGTTTAGATATCAATCAGCCCCAGCATTTT.

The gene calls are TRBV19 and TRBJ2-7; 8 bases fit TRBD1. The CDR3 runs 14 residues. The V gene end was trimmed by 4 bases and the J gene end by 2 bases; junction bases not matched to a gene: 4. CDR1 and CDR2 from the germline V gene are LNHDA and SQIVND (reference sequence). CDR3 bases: TGTGCCAGTAGTAGCGTGGACAGGGCCTACGAGCAGTACTTC. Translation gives CASSSVDRAYEQYF.

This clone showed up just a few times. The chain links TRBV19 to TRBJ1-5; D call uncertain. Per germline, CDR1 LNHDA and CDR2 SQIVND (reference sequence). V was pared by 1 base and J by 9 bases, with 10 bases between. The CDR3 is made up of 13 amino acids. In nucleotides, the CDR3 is TGTGCCAGTAGTATAGGGGGTCTTGGGCCCCAGCATTTT. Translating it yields CASSIGGLGPQHF.